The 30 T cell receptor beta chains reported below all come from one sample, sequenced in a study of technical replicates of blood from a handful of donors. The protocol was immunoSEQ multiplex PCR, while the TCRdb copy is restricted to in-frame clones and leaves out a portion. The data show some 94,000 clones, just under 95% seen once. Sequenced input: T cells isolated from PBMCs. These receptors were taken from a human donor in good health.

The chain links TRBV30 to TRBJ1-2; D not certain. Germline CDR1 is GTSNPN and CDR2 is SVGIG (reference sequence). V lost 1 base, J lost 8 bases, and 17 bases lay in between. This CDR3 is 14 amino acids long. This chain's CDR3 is CAWSGPGGAEGYTF. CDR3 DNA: TGTGCCTGGAGTGGCCCCGGAGGCGCGGAGGGCTACACCTTC.

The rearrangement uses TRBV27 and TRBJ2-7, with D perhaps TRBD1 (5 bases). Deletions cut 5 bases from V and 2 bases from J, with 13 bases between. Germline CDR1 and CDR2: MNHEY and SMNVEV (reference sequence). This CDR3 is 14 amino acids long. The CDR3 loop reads CASSIRVSPYEQYF. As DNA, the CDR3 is TGTGCCAGCAGTATCAGGGTGTCCCCCTACGAGCAGTACTTC.

CDR3: CASSEGDSYTQYF. As DNA, the CDR3 is TGCGCCAGCAGCGAGGGGGACAGTTATACGCAGTATTTT. This chain joins TRBV5-1 and TRBJ2-3, with 7 positions matching TRBD1. V was clipped by 4 bases and J by 7 bases; unmatched bases: 6. Germline-derived CDR1 and CDR2 are SGHRS and YFSETQ. This CDR3 comprises 13 residues.

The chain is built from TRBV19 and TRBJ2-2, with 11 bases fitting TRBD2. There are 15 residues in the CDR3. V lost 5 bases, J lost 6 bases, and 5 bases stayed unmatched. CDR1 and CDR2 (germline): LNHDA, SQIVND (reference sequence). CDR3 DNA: TGTGCCAGTAGTCCCATACTAGCGGGGGCCGGGGAGCTGTTTTTT. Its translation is CASSPILAGAGELFF.

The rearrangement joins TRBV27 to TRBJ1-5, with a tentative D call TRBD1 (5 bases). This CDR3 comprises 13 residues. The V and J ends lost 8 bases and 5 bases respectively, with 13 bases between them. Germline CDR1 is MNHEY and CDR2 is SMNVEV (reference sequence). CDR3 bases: TGTGCCAGCTGGCAGGGAGGATATCAGCCCCAGCATTTT. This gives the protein CASWQGGYQPQHF.

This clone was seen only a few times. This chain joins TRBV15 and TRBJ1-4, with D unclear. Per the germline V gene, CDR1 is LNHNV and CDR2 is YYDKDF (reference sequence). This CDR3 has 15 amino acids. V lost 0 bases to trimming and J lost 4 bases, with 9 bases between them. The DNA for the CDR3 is TGTGCCACCAGCAGAGAATACAGCAATAATGAAAAACTGTTTTTT. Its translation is CATSREYSNNEKLFF.

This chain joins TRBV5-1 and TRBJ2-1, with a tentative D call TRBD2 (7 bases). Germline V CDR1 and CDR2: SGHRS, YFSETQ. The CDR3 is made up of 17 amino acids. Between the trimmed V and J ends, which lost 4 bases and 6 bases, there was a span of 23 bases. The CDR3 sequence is CASSPAQRDTVVNEQFF. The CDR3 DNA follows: TGCGCCAGCAGCCCTGCCCAGCGGGACACTGTAGTCAATGAGCAGTTCTTC. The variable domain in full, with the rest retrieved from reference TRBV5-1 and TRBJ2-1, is KAGVTQTPRYLIKTRGQQVTLSCSPISGHRSVSWYQQTPGQGLQFLFEYFSETQRNKGNFPGRFSGRQFSNSRSEMNVSTLELGDSALYLCASSPAQRDTVVNEQFFGPGTRLTVL.

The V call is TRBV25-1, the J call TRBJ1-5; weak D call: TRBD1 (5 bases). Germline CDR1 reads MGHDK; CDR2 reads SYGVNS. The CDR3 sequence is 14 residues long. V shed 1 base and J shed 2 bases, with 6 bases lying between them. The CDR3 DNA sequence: TGTGCCAGCAGTGAATTAGGGGGCAATCAGCCCCAGCATTTT. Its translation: CASSELGGNQPQHF. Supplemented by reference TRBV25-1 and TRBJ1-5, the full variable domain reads EADIYQTPRYLVIGTGKKITLECSQTMGHDKMYWYQQDPGMELHLIHYSYGVNSTEKGDLSSESTVSRIRTEHFPLTLESARPSHTSQYLCASSELGGNQPQHFGDGTRLSIL.

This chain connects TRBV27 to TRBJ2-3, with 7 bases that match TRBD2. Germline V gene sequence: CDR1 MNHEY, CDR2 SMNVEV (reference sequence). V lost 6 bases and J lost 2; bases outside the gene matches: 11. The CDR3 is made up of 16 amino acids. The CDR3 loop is CASSQVAGSFTDTQYF. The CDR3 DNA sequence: TGTGCCAGCAGCCAAGTAGCGGGCTCTTTCACAGATACGCAGTATTTT.

The CDR3 bases are TGTGCCATTCAGGGCGTCAGACAAGAGACCCAGTACTTC. Protein product: CAIQGVRQETQYF. The J gene is TRBJ2-5, the V gene TRBV10-3, with D perhaps matching TRBD1 (5 bases). Trimming shortened V by 9 bases and J by 2 bases, and 13 bases separated the two germline ends. The CDR3 runs 13 residues. Germline V gene sequence: CDR1 ENHRY, CDR2 SYGVKD.

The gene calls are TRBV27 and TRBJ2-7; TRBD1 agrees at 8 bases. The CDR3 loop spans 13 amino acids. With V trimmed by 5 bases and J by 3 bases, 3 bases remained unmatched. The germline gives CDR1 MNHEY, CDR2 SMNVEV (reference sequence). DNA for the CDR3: TGTGCCAGCAGTCTCACAGGGGGCTACGAGCAGTACTTC. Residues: CASSLTGGYEQYF.

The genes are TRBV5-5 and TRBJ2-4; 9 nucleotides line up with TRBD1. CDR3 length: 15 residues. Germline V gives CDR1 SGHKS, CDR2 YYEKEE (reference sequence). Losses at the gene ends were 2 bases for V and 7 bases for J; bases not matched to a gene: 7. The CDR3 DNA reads TGTGCCAGCAGCTTCGCCGGGACAGGGAGGAACATTCAGTACTTC. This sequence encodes CASSFAGTGRNIQYF.

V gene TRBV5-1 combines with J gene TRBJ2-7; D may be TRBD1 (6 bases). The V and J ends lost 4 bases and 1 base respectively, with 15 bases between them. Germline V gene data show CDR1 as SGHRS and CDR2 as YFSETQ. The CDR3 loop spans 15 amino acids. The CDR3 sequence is CASSLSGTISYEQYF. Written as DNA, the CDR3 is TGCGCCAGCAGCCTATCCGGGACAATATCCTACGAGCAGTACTTC.

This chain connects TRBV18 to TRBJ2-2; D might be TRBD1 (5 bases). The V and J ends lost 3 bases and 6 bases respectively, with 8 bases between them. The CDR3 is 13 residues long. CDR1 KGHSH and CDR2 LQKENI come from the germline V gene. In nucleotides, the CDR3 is TGTGCCAGCTCACCTACCAGGGCCGGGGAGCTGTTTTTT. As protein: CASSPTRAGELFF.

CDR3 nucleotide sequence: TGCGCCAGCAGCCAAGATAAGGGAAATAGCGGCGAGACCCAGTACTTC. Amino acid sequence: CASSQDKGNSGETQYF. This rearrangement joins TRBV4-1 to TRBJ2-5; TRBD2 is a possible D gene (6 bases). This CDR3 has 16 amino acids. V lost 0 bases to trimming and J lost 5 bases, with 16 bases between them. The V gene's germline CDR1 is MGHRA and CDR2 YSYEKL.

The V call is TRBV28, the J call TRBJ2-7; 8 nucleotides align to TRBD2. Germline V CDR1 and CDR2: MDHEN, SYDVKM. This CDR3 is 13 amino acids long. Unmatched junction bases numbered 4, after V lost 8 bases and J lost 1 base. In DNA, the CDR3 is TGTGCCAGCTACCGGGGGGGGTCCTACGAGCAGTACTTC. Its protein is CASYRGGSYEQYF.

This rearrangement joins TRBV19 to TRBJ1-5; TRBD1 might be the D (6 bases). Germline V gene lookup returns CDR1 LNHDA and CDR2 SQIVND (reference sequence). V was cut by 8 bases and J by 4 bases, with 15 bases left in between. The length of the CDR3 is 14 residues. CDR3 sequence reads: CASQIRDTNQPQHF. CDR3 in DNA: TGTGCCAGTCAGATCCGGGACACAAATCAGCCCCAGCATTTT.

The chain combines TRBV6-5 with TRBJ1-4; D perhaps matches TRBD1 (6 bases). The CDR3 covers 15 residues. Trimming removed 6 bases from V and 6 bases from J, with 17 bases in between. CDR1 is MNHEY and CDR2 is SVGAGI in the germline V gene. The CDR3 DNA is TGTGCCAGCAGGGGGGACACAGACGGATATGAAAAACTGTTTTTT. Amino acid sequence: CASRGDTDGYEKLFF.

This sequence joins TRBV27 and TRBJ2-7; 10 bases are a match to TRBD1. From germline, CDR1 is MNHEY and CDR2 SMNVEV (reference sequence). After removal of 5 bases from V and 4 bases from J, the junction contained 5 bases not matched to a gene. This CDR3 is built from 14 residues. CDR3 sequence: CASSLRDRGYEQYF. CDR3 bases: TGTGCCAGCAGTCTCCGGGACAGGGGATACGAGCAGTACTTC.

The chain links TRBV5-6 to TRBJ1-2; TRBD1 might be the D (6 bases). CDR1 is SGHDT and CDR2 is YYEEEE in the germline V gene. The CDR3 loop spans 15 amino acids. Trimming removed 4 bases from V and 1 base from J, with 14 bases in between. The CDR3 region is CASSLKAGDNYGYTF. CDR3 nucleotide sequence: TGTGCCAGCAGCCTGAAGGCAGGGGATAACTATGGCTACACCTTC. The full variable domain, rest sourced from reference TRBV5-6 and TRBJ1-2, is DAGVTQSPTHLIKTRGQQVTLRCSPKSGHDTVSWYQQALGQGPQFIFQYYEEEERQRGNFPDRFSGHQFPNYSSELNVNALLLGDSALYLCASSLKAGDNYGYTFGSGTRLTVV.

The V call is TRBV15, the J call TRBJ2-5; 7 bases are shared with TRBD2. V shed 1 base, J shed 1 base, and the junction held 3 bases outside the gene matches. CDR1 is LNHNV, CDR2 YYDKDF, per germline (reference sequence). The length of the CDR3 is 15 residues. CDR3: CATSRVGGSQETQYF. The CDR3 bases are TGTGCCACCAGCAGAGTGGGGGGGAGCCAAGAGACCCAGTACTTC.

CDR3 protein: CASRGTGTGFGYTF. The CDR3 coding sequence is TGTGCCAGTAGGGGAACCGGGACAGGGTTTGGCTACACCTTC. The rearrangement links TRBV19 to TRBJ1-2, with 9 bases fitting TRBD1. The V and J ends lost 6 bases and 7 bases, in that order; junction bases with no gene match: 9. In germline, CDR1 is LNHDA, CDR2 SQIVND (reference sequence). The CDR3 runs to 14 residues. Complete variable domain (other parts from reference TRBV19 and TRBJ1-2): DGGITQSPKYLFRKEGQNVTLSCEQNLNHDAMYWYRQDPGQGLRLIYYSQIVNDFQKGDIAEGYSVSREKKESFPLTVTSAQKNPTAFYLCASRGTGTGFGYTFGSGTRLTVV.

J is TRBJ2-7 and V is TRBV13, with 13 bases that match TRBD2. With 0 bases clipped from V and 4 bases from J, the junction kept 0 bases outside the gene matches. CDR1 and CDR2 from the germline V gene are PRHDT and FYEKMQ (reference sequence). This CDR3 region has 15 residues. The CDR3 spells CASSLGTSGRYEQYF. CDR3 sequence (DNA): TGTGCCAGCAGCTTAGGGACTAGCGGGAGGTACGAGCAGTACTTC.

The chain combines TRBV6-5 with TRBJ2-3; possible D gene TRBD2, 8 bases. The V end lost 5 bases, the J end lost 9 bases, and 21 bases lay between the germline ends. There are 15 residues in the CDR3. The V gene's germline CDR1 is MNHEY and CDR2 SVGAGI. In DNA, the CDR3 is TGTGCCAGCAGTGGCCTAGCGGGCCCGACAGGGACGCAGTATTTT. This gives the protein CASSGLAGPTGTQYF.

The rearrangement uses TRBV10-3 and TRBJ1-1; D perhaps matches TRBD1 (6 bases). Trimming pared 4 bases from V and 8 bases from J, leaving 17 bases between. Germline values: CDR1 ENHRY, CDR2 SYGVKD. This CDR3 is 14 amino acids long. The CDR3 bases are TGTGCCATCAGTGGGAAACTGACAGGTTCCGAAGCTTTCTTT. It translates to CAISGKLTGSEAFF.

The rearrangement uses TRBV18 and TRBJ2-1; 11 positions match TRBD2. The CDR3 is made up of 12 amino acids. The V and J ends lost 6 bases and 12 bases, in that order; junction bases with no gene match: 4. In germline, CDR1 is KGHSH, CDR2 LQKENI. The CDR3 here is CASSPGLAAQFF. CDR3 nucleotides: TGTGCCAGCTCGCCGGGACTAGCGGCGCAGTTCTTC.

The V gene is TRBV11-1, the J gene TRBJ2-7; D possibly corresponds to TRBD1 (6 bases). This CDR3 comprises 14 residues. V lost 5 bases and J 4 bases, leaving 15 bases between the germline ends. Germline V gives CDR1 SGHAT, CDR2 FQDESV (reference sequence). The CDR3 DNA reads TGTGCCAGCAGCCCGAGGGGGTCAGGTTACGAGCAGTACTTC. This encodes CASSPRGSGYEQYF.

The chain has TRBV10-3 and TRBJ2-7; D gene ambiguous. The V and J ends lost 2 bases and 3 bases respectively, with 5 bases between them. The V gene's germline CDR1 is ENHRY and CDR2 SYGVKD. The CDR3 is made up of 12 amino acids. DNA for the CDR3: TGTGCCATCAGTGAGGAGTACTACGAGCAGTACTTC. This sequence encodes CAISEEYYEQYF.

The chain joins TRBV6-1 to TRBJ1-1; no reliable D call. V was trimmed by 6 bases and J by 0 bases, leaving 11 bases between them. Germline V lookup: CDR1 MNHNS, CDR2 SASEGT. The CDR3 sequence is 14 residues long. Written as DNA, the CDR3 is TGTGCCAGCAGCCCGGGAGAAATGAACACTGAAGCTTTCTTT. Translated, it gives CASSPGEMNTEAFF.

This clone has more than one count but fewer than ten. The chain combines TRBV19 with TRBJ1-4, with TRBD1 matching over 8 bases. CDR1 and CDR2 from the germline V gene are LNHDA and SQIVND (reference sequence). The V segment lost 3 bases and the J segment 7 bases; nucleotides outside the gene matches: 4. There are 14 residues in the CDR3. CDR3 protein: CASSMGDRGEKLFF. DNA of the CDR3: TGTGCCAGTAGTATGGGTGACAGGGGTGAAAAACTGTTTTTT.